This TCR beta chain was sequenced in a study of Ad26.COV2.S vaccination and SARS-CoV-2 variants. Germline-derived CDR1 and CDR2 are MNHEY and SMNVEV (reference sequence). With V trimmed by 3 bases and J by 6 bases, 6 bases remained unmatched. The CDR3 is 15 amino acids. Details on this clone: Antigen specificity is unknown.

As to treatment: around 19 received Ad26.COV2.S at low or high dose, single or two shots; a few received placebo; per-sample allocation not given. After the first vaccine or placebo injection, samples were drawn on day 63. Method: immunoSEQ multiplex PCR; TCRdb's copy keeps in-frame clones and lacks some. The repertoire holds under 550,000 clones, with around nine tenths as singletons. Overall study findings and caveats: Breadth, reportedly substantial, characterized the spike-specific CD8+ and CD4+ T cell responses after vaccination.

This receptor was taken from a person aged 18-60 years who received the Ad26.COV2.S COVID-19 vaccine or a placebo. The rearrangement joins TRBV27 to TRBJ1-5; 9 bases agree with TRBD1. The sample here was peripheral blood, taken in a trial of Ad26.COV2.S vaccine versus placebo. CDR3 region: CASSFGTGKGQPQHF. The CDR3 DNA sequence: TGTGCCAGCAGTTTTGGGACAGGGAAGGGTCAGCCCCAGCATTTT.